The next 25 T cell receptor beta chains were all read from a single sample in a study of cytomegalovirus exposure and HLA in healthy donors. Primers: 60 Vbeta forward and 13 Jbeta reverse. Method: immunoSEQ multiplex PCR; TCRdb's copy keeps in-frame clones and lacks some. The sample includes over 110,000 clones, 65% to 80% of them seen just once. What was sequenced was PBMCs. These TCRs come from a woman in her 50s in good health and CMV-seropositive.

With regard to this clone: No conserved phenylalanine or tryptophan ends this CDR3, so it is likely a read error. The chain carries TRBV9 and TRBJ1-1; the D gene is possibly TRBD1 (5 bases). Per germline, CDR1 SGDLS and CDR2 YYNGEE. The CDR3 extends over 15 amino acids. Trimming left V 2 bases short and J 0 bases short, with 11 bases between. CDR3: CASSVQGGMNTEAFL. In DNA form, the CDR3 reads TGTGCCAGCAGCGTTCAGGGAGGGATGAACACTGAAGCTTTCCTT.

The genes are TRBV9 and TRBJ2-3; no definite D call. The CDR3 runs to 15 residues. Germline V gene lookup returns CDR1 SGDLS and CDR2 YYNGEE. V gave up 3 bases and J gave up 3 bases, with 14 bases separating them. The CDR3 loop is CASSGAFSTTDTQYF. CDR3 nucleotides: TGTGCCAGCAGCGGGGCTTTTTCCACTACAGATACGCAGTATTTT.

The chain employs TRBV6-1 and TRBJ1-1, with D possibly TRBD1 on 6 matching bases. This CDR3 has 15 amino acids. In germline, CDR1 is MNHNS, CDR2 SASEGT. The V end lost 2 bases, the J end lost 1 base, and 11 bases lay between the germline ends. CDR3: CASSESGTPNTEAFF. CDR3 DNA: TGTGCCAGCAGTGAATCCGGGACACCGAACACTGAAGCTTTCTTT.

The rearrangement links TRBV7-3 to TRBJ1-1, with D tentatively TRBD1 (6 bases). V gave up 1 base and J gave up 4 bases, with 7 bases separating them. The CDR3 length is 13 residues. CDR1 and CDR2 from the germline V gene are SGHTA and FQGTGA. CDR3 loop: CASSLMDSTEAFF. In DNA form, the CDR3 reads TGTGCCAGCAGCTTAATGGACAGCACTGAAGCTTTCTTT.

CDR3 sequence: CASSSGGMQYF. The CDR3 DNA sequence: TGTGCCAGCAGTTCCGGGGGGATGCAGTATTTT. This chain links TRBV11-2 with TRBJ2-3; 7 bases map to TRBD2. The ends lost 6 bases at V and 11 bases at J; junction bases unmatched: 5. Germline loops: CDR1 SGHAT, CDR2 FQNNGV. This CDR3 is 11 amino acids long.

The chain combines TRBV4-3 with TRBJ2-7; a weak D match, TRBD1 (6 bases). CDR1 LGHNA and CDR2 YSLEER come from the germline V gene. CDR3 length: 14 amino acids. Trimming removed 0 bases from V and 4 bases from J, with 10 bases in between. Written as DNA, the CDR3 is TGCGCCAGCAGCCAAGACGGACAGATGTACGAGCAGTACTTC. This translates into CASSQDGQMYEQYF.

The rearrangement links TRBV29-1 to TRBJ1-1, with a weak D call TRBD1 (6 bases). The V and J ends lost 6 bases and 4 bases respectively, with 15 bases between them. There are 13 residues in the CDR3. The germline V gene has CDR1 SQVTM and CDR2 ANQGSEA. CDR3 in DNA: TGCAGCGTGAAGGGGAGGGGGAGCACTGAAGCTTTCTTT. Protein product: CSVKGRGSTEAFF.

This clone was seen a single time. V gene TRBV4-1 combines with J gene TRBJ2-3; D is unclear. The germline V gene has CDR1 MGHRA and CDR2 YSYEKL. The length of the CDR3 is 12 residues. Deletions cut 1 base from V and 3 bases from J, with 2 bases between. The CDR3 is CASSQVTDTQYF. In DNA form, the CDR3 reads TGCGCCAGCAGCCAAGTAACAGATACGCAGTATTTT.

The chain joins TRBV4-1 to TRBJ1-2; maybe TRBD1 (5 bases). CDR3 length: 16 amino acids. CDR1 and CDR2 from the germline V gene are MGHRA and YSYEKL. V was clipped by 1 base and J by 4 bases, with 16 bases between them. The CDR3 is CASSQVSGIRPYGYTF. In DNA, the CDR3 is TGCGCCAGCAGCCAAGTTTCAGGGATAAGGCCCTATGGCTACACCTTC.

This rearrangement joins TRBV7-3 to TRBJ2-5; TRBD1 matches 7 bases. Germline V lookup: CDR1 SGHTA, CDR2 FQGTGA. This CDR3 is 13 amino acids long. The V segment lost 4 bases and the J segment 7 bases; nucleotides outside the gene matches: 6. Here the CDR3 DNA reads TGTGCCAGCAGCTCGACAGGGTCGGGGACCCAGTACTTC. Translating it yields CASSSTGSGTQYF.

The chain is built from TRBV7-2 and TRBJ2-2; TRBD1 aligns across 8 bases. Germline CDR1 SGHTA, CDR2 FQGNSA. The CDR3 is made up of 17 amino acids. V dropped 5 bases and J dropped 3; count of bases not matched to a gene: 11. This CDR3 reads CASSVKMGQVYTGELFF. CDR3 nucleotides: TGTGCCAGCAGCGTAAAGATGGGACAGGTGTACACCGGGGAGCTGTTTTTT.

The chain links TRBV9 to TRBJ2-3; 7 bases match TRBD1. Germline CDR1 and CDR2: SGDLS and YYNGEE. Trimming removed 5 bases from V and 3 bases from J; junction bases left unmatched: 6. The CDR3 contains 14 residues. The CDR3 region has the DNA TGTGCCAGCAGAGGGGGCTGGTCGACAGATACGCAGTATTTT. It codes for CASRGGWSTDTQYF. Together with reference TRBV9 and TRBJ2-3, the CDR3 gives the full variable domain: DSGVTQTPKHLITATGQRVTLRCSPRSGDLSVYWYQQSLDQGLQFLIQYYNGEERAKGNILERFSAQQFPDLHSELNLSSLELGDSALYFCASRGGWSTDTQYFGPGTRLTVL.

Only one count was recorded for this clone. The CDR3 spells CASSELPPTRIHQPQHF. DNA for the CDR3: TGTGCCAGCAGTGAACTCCCTCCTACTAGGATCCATCAGCCCCAGCATTTT. J is TRBJ1-5 and V is TRBV2; D unclear. V gave up 2 bases and J gave up 5 bases, with 19 bases separating them. This CDR3 spans 17 amino acids. Germline CDR1 reads SNHLY; CDR2 reads FYNNEI.

There are a few counts of this clone. The rearrangement joins TRBV14 to TRBJ2-1; 9 bases are shared with TRBD1. The CDR3 has 17 amino acids. V shed 6 bases, J shed 0 bases, and the junction held 9 bases outside the gene matches. Germline V gene sequence: CDR1 SGHDN, CDR2 FVKESK. CDR3 region: CASSKFMTGGSYNEQFF. The CDR3 DNA reads as TGTGCCAGCAGTAAATTCATGACAGGGGGCTCCTACAATGAGCAGTTCTTC.

Details on this clone: The junction does not match germline at one end; this may be a read error. The chain has TRBV7-3 and TRBJ2-3; possible D gene TRBD1, 6 bases. Germline CDR1 SGHTA, CDR2 FQGTGA. The CDR3 is 14 residues long. This CDR3 reads CASSQPGDTGTQYF. The CDR3 DNA reads as TGTGCCAGCAGCCAACCCGGGGACACAGGTACGCAGTATTTT. The full variable domain, with the rest looked up from reference TRBV7-3 and TRBJ2-3, is GAGVSQTPSNKVTEKGKYVELRCDPISGHTALYWYRQSLGQGPEFLIYFQGTGAADDSGLPNDRFFAVRPEGSVSTLKIQRTERGDSAVYLCASSQPGDTGTQYFGPGTRLTVL.

The chain employs TRBV7-3 and TRBJ1-1; the D gene is possibly TRBD1 (5 bases). The CDR3 extends over 15 amino acids. V was pared by 1 base and J by 6 bases, with 15 bases between. Germline V gives CDR1 SGHTA, CDR2 FQGTGA. The CDR3 spells CASSLSGGGNAEAFF. CDR3 nucleotide sequence: TGTGCCAGCAGCTTAAGTGGCGGGGGAAACGCTGAAGCTTTCTTT. The full variable domain, its missing parts supplied by reference TRBV7-3 and TRBJ1-1, is GAGVSQTPSNKVTEKGKYVELRCDPISGHTALYWYRQSLGQGPEFLIYFQGTGAADDSGLPNDRFFAVRPEGSVSTLKIQRTERGDSAVYLCASSLSGGGNAEAFFGQGTRLTVV.

This chain connects TRBV11-3 to TRBJ1-6, with 7 nucleotides matching TRBD1. Germline V lookup: CDR1 SGHNT, CDR2 YENEEA. CDR3 length: 14 residues. Trimming took 0 bases from V and 10 from J; bases not matched to a gene: 3. The CDR3 loop is CASSLDQGESPLHF. DNA of the CDR3: TGTGCCAGCAGCTTAGATCAGGGGGAGTCACCCCTCCACTTT.

This clone is a singleton in its sample. The rearrangement joins TRBV19 to TRBJ1-2; TRBD1 agrees at 8 bases. The CDR3 has 15 residues. Losses at the gene ends were 6 bases for V and 4 bases for J; bases not matched to a gene: 10. Germline V gene lookup returns CDR1 LNHDA and CDR2 SQIVND (reference sequence). Written as DNA, the CDR3 is TGTGCCAGTAGAGTGGACAGGGTGGTCGGCTATGGCTACACCTTC. It codes for CASRVDRVVGYGYTF. Looking up the rest from reference TRBV19 and TRBJ1-2 gives the full variable domain: DGGITQSPKYLFRKEGQNVTLSCEQNLNHDAMYWYRQDPGQGLRLIYYSQIVNDFQKGDIAEGYSVSREKKESFPLTVTSAQKNPTAFYLCASRVDRVVGYGYTFGSGTRLTVV.

The V and J genes are TRBV6-4 and TRBJ2-2; 9 nucleotides agree with TRBD2. This CDR3 contains 16 residues. After removal of 0 bases from V and 1 base from J, the junction contained 0 bases not matched to a gene. CDR1 is MRHNA, CDR2 SNTAGT, per germline. Here the CDR3 reads CASSDSLAGNTGELFF. The CDR3 DNA is TGTGCCAGCAGTGACTCACTAGCGGGGAACACCGGGGAGCTGTTTTTT.

V is TRBV28 and J is TRBJ1-5; a weak D match, TRBD1 (6 bases). CDR3 length: 15 residues. V lost 8 bases and J lost 0, with 14 bases in between. The germline V gene encodes CDR1 MDHEN and CDR2 SYDVKM. The CDR3 DNA follows: TGTGCCAGCCTACCGGGACATTATAGCAATCAGCCCCAGCATTTT. As protein: CASLPGHYSNQPQHF.

The V gene is TRBV5-1, the J gene TRBJ2-3; D possibly corresponds to TRBD1 (6 bases). The CDR3 has 15 residues. In germline, CDR1 is SGHRS, CDR2 YFSETQ. V lost 2 bases and J 0 bases, leaving 10 bases between the germline ends. The CDR3 DNA follows: TGCGCCAGCAGCTTCTGGGGGCACAGCACAGATACGCAGTATTTT. Its translation is CASSFWGHSTDTQYF. The variable domain in full, completed from reference TRBV5-1 and TRBJ2-3, reads KAGVTQTPRYLIKTRGQQVTLSCSPISGHRSVSWYQQTPGQGLQFLFEYFSETQRNKGNFPGRFSGRQFSNSRSEMNVSTLELGDSALYLCASSFWGHSTDTQYFGPGTRLTVL.

The chain joins TRBV11-2 to TRBJ2-3, with 10 bases aligning to TRBD2. Germline loops: CDR1 SGHAT, CDR2 FQNNGV. This CDR3 spans 19 amino acids. With V trimmed by 3 bases and J by 2 bases, 14 bases remained unmatched. The CDR3 DNA is TGTGCCAGCAGCTTCCCTAGCGGGGGCCTTTCCACCCTCACAGATACGCAGTATTTT. This gives the protein CASSFPSGGLSTLTDTQYF.

The chain recombines TRBV27 with TRBJ2-5, with a weak D call TRBD1 (7 bases). Between the trimmed V and J ends, which lost 5 bases and 7 bases, there was a span of 17 bases. Germline V gene lookup returns CDR1 MNHEY and CDR2 SMNVEV (reference sequence). There are 14 residues in the CDR3. The CDR3 DNA reads as TGTGCCAGCAGTGGCGTCAGGGGGAGGCGGACCCAGTACTTC. Amino acid sequence: CASSGVRGRRTQYF.

The CDR3 loop reads CASSEDGLSNQPQHF. The DNA for the CDR3 is TGTGCCAGCAGTGAAGACGGACTAAGCAATCAGCCCCAGCATTTT. The chain recombines TRBV9 with TRBJ1-5, with no clear D. Trimming stripped 5 bases from V and 1 base from J, with 13 bases between. There are 15 residues in the CDR3. Germline CDR1 reads SGDLS; CDR2 reads YYNGEE. Drawing the rest from reference TRBV9 and TRBJ1-5, the complete variable domain is DSGVTQTPKHLITATGQRVTLRCSPRSGDLSVYWYQQSLDQGLQFLIQYYNGEERAKGNILERFSAQQFPDLHSELNLSSLELGDSALYFCASSEDGLSNQPQHFGDGTRLSIL.

The genes are TRBV27 and TRBJ1-5, with 10 bases aligning to TRBD1. CDR3 length equals 15 residues. V lost 9 bases and J lost 5; bases outside the gene matches: 10. Germline V CDR1 and CDR2: MNHEY, SMNVEV (reference sequence). The CDR3 bases are TGTGCCAGAGGGGCCGGGACAGGGGTGGATCAGCCCCAGCATTTT. Its translation is CARGAGTGVDQPQHF.